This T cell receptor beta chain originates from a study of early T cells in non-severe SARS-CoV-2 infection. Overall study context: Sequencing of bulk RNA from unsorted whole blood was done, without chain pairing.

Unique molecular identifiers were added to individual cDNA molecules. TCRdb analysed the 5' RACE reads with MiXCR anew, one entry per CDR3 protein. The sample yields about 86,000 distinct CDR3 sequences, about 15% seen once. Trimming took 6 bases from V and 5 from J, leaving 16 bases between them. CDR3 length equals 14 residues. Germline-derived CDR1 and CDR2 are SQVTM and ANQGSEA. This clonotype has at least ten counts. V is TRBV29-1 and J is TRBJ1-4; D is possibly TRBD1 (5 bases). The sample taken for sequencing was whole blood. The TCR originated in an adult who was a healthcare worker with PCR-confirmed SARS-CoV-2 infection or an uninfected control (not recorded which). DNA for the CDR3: TGCAGCGTCCGAGCGGGGGTGGCCAATGAAAAACTGTTTTTT. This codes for CSVRAGVANEKLFF.